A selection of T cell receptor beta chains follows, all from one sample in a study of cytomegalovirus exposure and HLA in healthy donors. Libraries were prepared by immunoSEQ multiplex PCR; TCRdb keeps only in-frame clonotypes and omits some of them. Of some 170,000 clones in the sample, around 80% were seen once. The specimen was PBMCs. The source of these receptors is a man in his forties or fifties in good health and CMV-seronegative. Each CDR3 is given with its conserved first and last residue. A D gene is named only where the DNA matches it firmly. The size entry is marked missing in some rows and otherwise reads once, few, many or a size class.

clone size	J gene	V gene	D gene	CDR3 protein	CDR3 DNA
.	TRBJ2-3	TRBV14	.	CASSQDLRDTGTDTQYF	TGTGCCAGCAGCCAAGATCTGAGGGACACAGGCACAGATACGCAGTATTTT
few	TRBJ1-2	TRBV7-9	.	CASSSRGYGYTF	TGTGCCAGCAGCTCAAGGGGCTATGGCTACACCTTC
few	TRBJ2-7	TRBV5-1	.	CASSLGGQPTYEQYF	TGCGCCAGCAGTCTGGGGGGGCAGCCTACCTACGAGCAGTACTTC
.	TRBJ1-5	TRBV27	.	CASRPGTRPDRPQHF	TGTGCCAGCAGGCCCGGGACACGCCCGGATAGGCCCCAGCATTTT
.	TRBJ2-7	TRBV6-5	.	CASSYSEGYEQYF	TGTGCCAGCAGTTACTCGGAGGGTTACGAGCAGTACTTC
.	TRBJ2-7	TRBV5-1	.	CASSPGPGWAYEQYF	TGCGCCAGCAGCCCCGGGCCAGGGTGGGCCTACGAGCAGTACTTC
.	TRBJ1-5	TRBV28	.	CASSLTENQPQHF	TGTGCCAGCAGTTTGACAGAAAATCAGCCCCAGCATTTT
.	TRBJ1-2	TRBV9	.	CASSVGGTGTYGYTF	TGTGCCAGCAGCGTAGGAGGAACAGGGACCTATGGCTACACCTTC
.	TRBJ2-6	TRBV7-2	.	CASSPQGRSSGANVLTF	TGTGCCAGCAGCCCCCAGGGGCGAAGCTCTGGGGCCAACGTCCTGACTTTC
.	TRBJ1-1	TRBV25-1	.	CASSEWGGTEAFF	TGTGCCAGCAGTGAATGGGGCGGCACTGAAGCTTTCTTT
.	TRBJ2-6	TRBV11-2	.	CASSLARVTHSGANVLTF	TGTGCCAGCAGCTTAGCCAGGGTAACCCACTCTGGGGCCAACGTCCTGACTTTC
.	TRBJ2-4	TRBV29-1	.	CSATLLTGNIQYF	TGCAGCGCAACTCTCCTGACGGGAAACATTCAGTACTTC
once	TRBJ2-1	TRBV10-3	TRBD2	CASMSGLAGGSSNEQFF	TGTGCCTCAATGTCTGGACTAGCGGGAGGTTCCTCCAATGAGCAGTTCTTC
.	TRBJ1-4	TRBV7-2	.	CASSLAAPRGGANEKLFF	TGTGCCAGCAGCTTAGCGGCCCCGAGGGGGGGGGCAAATGAAAAACTGTTTTTT
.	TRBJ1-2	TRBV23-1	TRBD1	CASSQSRTGKRVYGYTF	TGCGCCAGCAGTCAATCCCGGACAGGGAAAAGGGTCTATGGCTACACCTTC
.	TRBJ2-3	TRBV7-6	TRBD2	CASSLSGRAPDTQYF	TGTGCCAGCAGCTTGAGCGGGAGGGCCCCAGATACGCAGTATTTT
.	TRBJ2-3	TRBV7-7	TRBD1	CASSYGQGSGDTQYF	TGTGCTAGCAGCTATGGACAGGGATCCGGAGATACGCAGTATTTT
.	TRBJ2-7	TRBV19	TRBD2	CASSIGLAVYEQYF	TGTGCCAGTAGTATCGGGCTAGCGGTTTACGAGCAGTACTTC
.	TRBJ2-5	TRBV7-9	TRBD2	CASTLGGGQETQYF	TGTGCCAGCACCCTGGGGGGGGGCCAAGAGACCCAGTACTTC
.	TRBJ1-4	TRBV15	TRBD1	CATSRQTGQGTMAQKLFF	TGTGCCACCAGCAGACAAACCGGACAGGGTACGATGGCGCAAAAACTGTTTTTT
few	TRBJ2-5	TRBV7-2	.	CASSLPVLETQYF	TGTGCCAGCAGCTTACCGGTCCTAGAGACCCAGTACTTC
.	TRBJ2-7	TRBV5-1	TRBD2	CASRAGTSGSKAYEQYF	TGCGCCAGCCGGGCCGGGACTAGCGGGAGCAAGGCCTACGAGCAGTACTTC
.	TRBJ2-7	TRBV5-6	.	CASSLWARSYYEQYF	TGTGCCAGCAGCTTGTGGGCCAGATCTTACTACGAGCAGTACTTC
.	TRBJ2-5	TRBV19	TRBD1	CASSIRTGQETQYF	TGTGCCAGTAGTATACGGACAGGGCAAGAGACCCAGTACTTC
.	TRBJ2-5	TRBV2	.	CASTQGRNKETQYF	TGTGCCAGCACTCAGGGGCGAAATAAAGAGACCCAGTACTTC
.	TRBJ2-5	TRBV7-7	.	CASSPPGGLGETQYF	TGTGCTAGCAGCCCCCCCGGGGGGCTGGGGGAGACCCAGTACTTC
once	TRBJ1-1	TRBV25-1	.	CASSEYRAGENTEAFF	TGTGCCAGCAGTGAATATCGGGCGGGGGAGAACACTGAAGCTTTCTTT
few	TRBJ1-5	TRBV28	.	CASSLGGTAKVHF	TGTGCCAGCAGCCTAGGAGGGACGGCGAAGGTCCATTTT
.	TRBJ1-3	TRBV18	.	CASSPRLARAGNTIYF	TGTGCCAGCTCACCACGATTGGCACGGGCTGGAAACACCATATATTTT
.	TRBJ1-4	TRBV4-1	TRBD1	CASSRTGPNEKLFF	TGCGCCAGCAGCCGGACAGGACCTAATGAAAAACTGTTTTTT
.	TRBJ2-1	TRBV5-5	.	CASSSYWSSYNEQFF	TGTGCCAGCAGCTCGTACTGGAGCTCCTACAATGAGCAGTTCTTC
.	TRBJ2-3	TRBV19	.	CASSPRTATDTQYF	TGTGCCAGTAGTCCTCGGACTGCCACAGATACGCAGTATTTT
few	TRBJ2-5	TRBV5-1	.	CASSLRGIYQETQYF	TGCGCCAGCAGCTTGCGCGGGATTTACCAAGAGACCCAGTACTTC
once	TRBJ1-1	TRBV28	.	CATYAWNTEAFF	TGTGCCACCTACGCTTGGAACACTGAAGCTTTCTTT
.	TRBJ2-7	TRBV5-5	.	CASSFLLTGAYEQYF	TGTGCCAGCAGCTTCCTTTTGACAGGTGCCTACGAGCAGTACTTC
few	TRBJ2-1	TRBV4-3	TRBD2	CASSQTRGRNEQFF	TGCGCCAGCAGCCAAACGCGCGGGAGAAATGAGCAGTTCTTC
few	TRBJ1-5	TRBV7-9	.	CASSLGPGHTSSNQPQHF	TGTGCCAGCAGCTTAGGACCGGGACACACCTCCTCCAATCAGCCCCAGCATTTT
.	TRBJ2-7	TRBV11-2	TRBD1	CASSRKTGTGVYEQYF	TGTGCCAGCAGTCGTAAAACCGGGACAGGGGTTTACGAGCAGTACTTC
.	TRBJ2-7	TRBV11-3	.	CASSLDKKSQSLYEQYF	TGTGCCAGCAGCTTAGATAAGAAGAGCCAATCCCTCTACGAGCAGTACTTC
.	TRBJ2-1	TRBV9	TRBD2	CASSVARAGAEQFF	TGTGCCAGCAGCGTAGCTCGGGCGGGAGCCGAGCAGTTCTTC
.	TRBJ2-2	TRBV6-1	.	CASSEGVWARNTGELFF	TGTGCCAGCAGTGAAGGGGTCTGGGCGAGGAACACCGGGGAGCTGTTTTTT
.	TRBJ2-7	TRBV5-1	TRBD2	CASSLDPGGIAYEQYF	TGCGCCAGCAGCTTGGACCCGGGAGGAATAGCCTACGAGCAGTACTTC